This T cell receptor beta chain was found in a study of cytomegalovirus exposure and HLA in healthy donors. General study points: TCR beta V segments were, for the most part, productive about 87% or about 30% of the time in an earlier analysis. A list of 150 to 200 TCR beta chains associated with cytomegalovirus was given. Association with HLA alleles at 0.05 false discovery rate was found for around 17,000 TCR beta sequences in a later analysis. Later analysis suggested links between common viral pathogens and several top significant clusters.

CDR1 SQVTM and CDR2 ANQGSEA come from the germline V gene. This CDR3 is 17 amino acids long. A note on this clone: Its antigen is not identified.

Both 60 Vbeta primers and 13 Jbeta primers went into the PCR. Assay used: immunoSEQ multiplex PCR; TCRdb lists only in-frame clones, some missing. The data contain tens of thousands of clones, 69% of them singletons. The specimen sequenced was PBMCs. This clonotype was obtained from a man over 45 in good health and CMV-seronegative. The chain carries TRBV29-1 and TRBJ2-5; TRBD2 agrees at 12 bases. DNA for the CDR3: TGCACCGCGGCTGGGCTAGCGGGGGGGAATTACCAAGAGACCCAGTACTTC. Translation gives CTAAGLAGGNYQETQYF.